What follows is one TCR beta chain and its context. The germline gives CDR1 LNHDA, CDR2 SQIVND (reference sequence). J gave up 2 bases and V 3 bases, and 4 bases lay outside the gene matches. This CDR3 contains 15 residues. Some clones are missing from TCRdb's copy, which holds only in-frame ones; the method was immunoSEQ multiplex PCR. The table lists over 150,000 clones, roughly 84% of them singletons, with roughly 14% in the top ten. This record comes from a study of blood T cell repertoires in COVID-19. The receptor's source is a man younger than 30 with active or convalescent COVID-19. The rearrangement joins TRBV19 to TRBJ2-1; 7 positions match TRBD1. Sequencing was performed on peripheral blood. The DNA of the CDR3 is TGTGCCAGTAGTATCTCGGGGACAGCCTACAATGAGCAGTTCTTC. Its protein is CASSISGTAYNEQFF.